This TCR beta chain appears in the sequencing data of a study of OX40 agonist ivuxolimab in advanced cancers. The CDR3 covers 16 residues. Trimming cost V 10 bases and J 6 bases, with 28 bases left between them. Germline V CDR1 and CDR2: MDHEN, SYDVKM. The repertoire was sequenced with immunoSEQ multiplex PCR; TCRdb's copy has only in-frame clones and lacks some. The table includes 100,000 to 120,000 clones, approximately 89% detected once. The sequence derives from an adult with an advanced solid tumor such as melanoma, head and neck, liver or kidney cancer. The sample consisted of CD4+ or CD8+ T cells sorted from blood, taken in a trial of the OX40 agonist ivuxolimab. The rearrangement joins TRBV28 to TRBJ2-7; D is possibly TRBD2 (5 bases). The CDR3 sequence: CAKRQNSHRRSGEQYF. In nucleotides, the CDR3 is TGTGCCAAGAGGCAGAACTCACACCGGAGGTCGGGCGAGCAGTACTTC.